This T cell receptor (beta chain) came from a study of CD8+ T cells in alopecia areata (dated by TCRdb to 2017 to 2018). Regarding the study in general: The treated patients took part in an open-label pilot trial in which moderate-to-severe alopecia areata was treated with oral tofacitinib at 5 to 10 mg twice daily. Patients stayed on tofacitinib for 6 to 18 months and then had 6 months of follow-up off drug so that delayed response and recurrence could be assessed. The SALT score, which quantifies the percentage of affected scalp surface area, was used to measure disease severity in treated patients. In both human patients and the C3H/HeJ mouse model, the study applied high-throughput TCRbeta sequencing to look at T cell clonal expansion in alopecia areata. Human TCRbeta sequencing covered scalp tissue and sorted CD4+ and CD8+ peripheral blood T cells from patchy and totalis/universalis alopecia areata patients and healthy controls. Biopsies were taken from tofacitinib-treated patients at baseline and again at 4 and 24 weeks into treatment, and several of those patients also had a later scalp biopsy. Clonality in the scalp was compared among normal scalp (n=4), patchy alopecia areata scalp (n=8), and alopecia totalis/universalis scalp (n=8). RNA was extracted with the PAXgene miRNA kit for fixed scalp, the miRNeasy kit for PBMCs, and the RNeasy kit for mouse skin. TCRbeta CDR3 regions were amplified by immunoSEQ multiplex PCR with 35 Vbeta forward and 13 Jbeta reverse primers.

To note about this clone: There is no known antigen for this receptor. No base-level quality is on record; no much larger clone is a single base apart.

Libraries came from the immunoSEQ multiplex PCR assay. RNA was extracted from all samples and reverse transcribed into cDNA as template for TCR sequencing. SuperScript III was used for first-strand cDNA synthesis, primed with a 2:1 mix of oligo-dT and random hexamers. A synthetic immune receptor repertoire was used to assess amplification bias, and residual bias was removed computationally. Per the original workflow: Raw reads were preprocessed for error removal, and CDR3 was defined according to IMGT conventions as running from the conserved cysteine to phenylalanine. Clonality was calculated as 1 minus Shannon entropy normalized by log2 of the number of productive unique TCRs. Whether each scalp clone was CD4 or CD8 was inferred by checking scalp TCRbeta sequences against the CD4 and CD8 repertoires from sorted blood. The clones in this table, taken by TCRdb from immuneACCESS, are in-frame only. Not every clone is retained; where verified, under half of the shortfall comes from an unresolved V gene, and the cause of the rest is unknown. That table furnishes V, J and clone size, whereas the DNA furnished D and trimming. This sample holds some 200,000 clones; around 60% were observed only once. Around 12% of the sample comes from the top ten.

General conclusions and limits of the study: Resident alphabeta T cells in normal human skin are also sequenced, complicating scalp TCR repertoire analysis, unlike mouse skin dominated by gammadelta T cells. Tofacitinib significantly decreased scalp clonality and the number of expanded CD8+ clones among the top 100 scalp clones. Because the treated cohort was small and included a single nonresponder, larger studies are needed to assess links between baseline CD8+ expansion and response. Compared with mice, TCR sequences shared between patients were less clear, possibly partly because of HLA diversity across the patient population. Lesional scalp, especially in alopecia totalis/universalis, showed higher clonality and more expanded CD8+ clones than normal scalp, suggesting antigenic drive. Many expanded lesional clones persisted in scalp and blood during tofacitinib treatment, which may partly explain relapse after stopping treatment.

This sample's time point label indicates: roughly 24 weeks on oral tofacitinib. In the paper's terms, the treatment or condition label means: oral pan-JAK inhibitor, 5-10 mg twice daily. Peripheral blood and lesional scalp punch biopsies were obtained from patients with alopecia areata. PBMCs were isolated by density centrifugation and stained for CD3, CD4 and CD8, after which CD4+ and CD8+ T cells were sorted on a FACSAria. From the cysteine up to the phenylalanine, the CDR3 has a length of 13 residues. Only the CDR3 portion is preserved as DNA: 39 bases, with reading frame beginning at the first base. The V and J ends are trimmed by 1 base and 6 bases, leaving 7 bases between them. CDR1 and CDR2 are drawn from the germline V gene: SGHVS, FQNEAQ.

This TCR derives from a human donor with alopecia areata. In this chain, TRBV7-8 is recombined with TRBJ1-5; the D gene cannot be named for sure. The material sequenced was CD8+ T cells sorted from blood, taken at week 24, from a patient treated with tofacitinib. The nucleotides are TGTGCCAGCAGCTTAGGATTAGGTCAGCCCCAGCATTTT. It translates as CASSLGLGQPQHF. With all but the CDR3 taken from the reference TRBV7-8 and TRBJ1-5 genes, the full variable domain is: GAGVSQSPRYKVAKRGQDVALRCDPISGHVSLFWYQQALGQGPEFLTYFQNEAQLDKSGLPSDRFFAERPEGSVSTLKIQRTQQEDSAVYLCASSLGLGQPQHFGDGTRLSIL.